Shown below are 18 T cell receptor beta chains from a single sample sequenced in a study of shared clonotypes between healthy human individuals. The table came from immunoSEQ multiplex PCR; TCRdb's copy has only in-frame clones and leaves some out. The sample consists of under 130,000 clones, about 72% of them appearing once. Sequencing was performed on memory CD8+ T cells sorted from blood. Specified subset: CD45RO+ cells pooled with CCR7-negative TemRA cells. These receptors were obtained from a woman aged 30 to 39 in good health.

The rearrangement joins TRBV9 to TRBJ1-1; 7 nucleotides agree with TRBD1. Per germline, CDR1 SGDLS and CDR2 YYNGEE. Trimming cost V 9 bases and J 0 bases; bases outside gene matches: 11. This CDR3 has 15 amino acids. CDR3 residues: CATRTRGGMNTEAFF. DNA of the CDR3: TGTGCCACGAGGACCCGAGGGGGCATGAACACTGAAGCTTTCTTT.

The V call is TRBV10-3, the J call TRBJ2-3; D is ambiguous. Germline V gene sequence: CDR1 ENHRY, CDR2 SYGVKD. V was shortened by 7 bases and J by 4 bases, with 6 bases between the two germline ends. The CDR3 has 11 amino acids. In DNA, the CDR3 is TGTGCCATCACCCCGCCAGATACGCAGTATTTT. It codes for CAITPPDTQYF.

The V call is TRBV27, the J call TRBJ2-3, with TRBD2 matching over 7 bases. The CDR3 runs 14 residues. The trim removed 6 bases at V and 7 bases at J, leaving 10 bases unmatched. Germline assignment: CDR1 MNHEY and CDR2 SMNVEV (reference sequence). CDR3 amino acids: CASRIGGSSHTQYF. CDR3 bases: TGTGCCAGCAGGATCGGGGGGAGTTCCCATACGCAGTATTTT.

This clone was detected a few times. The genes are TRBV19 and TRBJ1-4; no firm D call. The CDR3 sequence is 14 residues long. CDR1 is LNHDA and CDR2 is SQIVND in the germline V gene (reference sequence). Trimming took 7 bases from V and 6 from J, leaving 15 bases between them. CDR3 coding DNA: TGTGCCAGTACCGCGGCGACGGGAGATGAAAAACTGTTTTTT. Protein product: CASTAATGDEKLFF. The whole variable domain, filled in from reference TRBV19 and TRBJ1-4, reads DGGITQSPKYLFRKEGQNVTLSCEQNLNHDAMYWYRQDPGQGLRLIYYSQIVNDFQKGDIAEGYSVSREKKESFPLTVTSAQKNPTAFYLCASTAATGDEKLFFGSGTQLSVL.

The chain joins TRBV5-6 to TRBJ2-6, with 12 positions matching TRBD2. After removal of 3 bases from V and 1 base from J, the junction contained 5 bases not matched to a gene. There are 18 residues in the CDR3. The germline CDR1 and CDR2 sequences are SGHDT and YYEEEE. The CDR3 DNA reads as TGTGCCAGCAGCTACCTGACTAGCGGGAGATCTGGGGCCAACGTCCTGACTTTC. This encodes CASSYLTSGRSGANVLTF.

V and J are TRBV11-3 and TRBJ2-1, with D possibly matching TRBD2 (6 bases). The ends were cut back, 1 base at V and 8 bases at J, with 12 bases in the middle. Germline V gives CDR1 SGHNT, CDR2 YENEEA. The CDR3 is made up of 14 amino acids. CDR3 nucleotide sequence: TGTGCCAGCAGCTTAGGACGGGAGATCGATGAGCAGTTCTTC. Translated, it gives CASSLGREIDEQFF.

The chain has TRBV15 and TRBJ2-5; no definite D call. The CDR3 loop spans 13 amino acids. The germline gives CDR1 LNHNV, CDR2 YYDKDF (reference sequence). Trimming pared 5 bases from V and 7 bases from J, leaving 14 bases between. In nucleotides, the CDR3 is TGTGCCACCAGCCACGACGAGGTGGGGACCCAGTACTTC. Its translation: CATSHDEVGTQYF.

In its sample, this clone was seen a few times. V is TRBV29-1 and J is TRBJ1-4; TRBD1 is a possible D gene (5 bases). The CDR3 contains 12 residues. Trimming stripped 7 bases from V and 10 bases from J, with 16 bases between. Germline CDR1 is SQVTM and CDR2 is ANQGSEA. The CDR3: CSGGDVEVKLFF. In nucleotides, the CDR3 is TGCAGCGGAGGGGATGTCGAGGTAAAACTGTTTTTT.

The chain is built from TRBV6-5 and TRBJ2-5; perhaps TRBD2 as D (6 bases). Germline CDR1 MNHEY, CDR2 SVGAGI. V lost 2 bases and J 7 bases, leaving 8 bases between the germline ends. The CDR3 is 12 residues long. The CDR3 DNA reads TGTGCCAGCAGTTACGGGGGGACGACCCAGTACTTC. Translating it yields CASSYGGTTQYF.

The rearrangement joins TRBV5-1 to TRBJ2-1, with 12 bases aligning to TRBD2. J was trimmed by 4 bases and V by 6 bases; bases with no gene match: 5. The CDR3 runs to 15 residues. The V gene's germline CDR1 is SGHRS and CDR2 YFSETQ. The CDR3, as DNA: TGCGCCAGCACTGTGACTAGCGGGAGATACAATGAGCAGTTCTTC. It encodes CASTVTSGRYNEQFF. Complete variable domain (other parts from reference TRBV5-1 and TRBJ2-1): KAGVTQTPRYLIKTRGQQVTLSCSPISGHRSVSWYQQTPGQGLQFLFEYFSETQRNKGNFPGRFSGRQFSNSRSEMNVSTLELGDSALYLCASTVTSGRYNEQFFGPGTRLTVL.

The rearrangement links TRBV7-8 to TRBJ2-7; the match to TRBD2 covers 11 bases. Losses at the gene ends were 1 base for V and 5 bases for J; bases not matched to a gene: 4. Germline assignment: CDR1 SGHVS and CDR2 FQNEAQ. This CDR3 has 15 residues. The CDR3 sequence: CASSLETSGTHEQYF. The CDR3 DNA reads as TGTGCCAGCAGCTTAGAGACTAGCGGGACCCACGAGCAGTACTTC.

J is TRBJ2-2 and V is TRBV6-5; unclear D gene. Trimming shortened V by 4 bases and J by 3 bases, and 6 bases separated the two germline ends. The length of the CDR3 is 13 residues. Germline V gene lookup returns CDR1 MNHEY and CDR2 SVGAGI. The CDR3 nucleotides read TGTGCCAGCAGTTGGCAGCACACCGGGGAGCTGTTTTTT. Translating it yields CASSWQHTGELFF.

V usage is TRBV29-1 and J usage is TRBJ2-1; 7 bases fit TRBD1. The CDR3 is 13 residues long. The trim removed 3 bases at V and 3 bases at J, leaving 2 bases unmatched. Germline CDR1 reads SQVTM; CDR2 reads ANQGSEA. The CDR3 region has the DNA TGCAGCGTTGATTGGGACAGCTACAATGAGCAGTTCTTC. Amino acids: CSVDWDSYNEQFF.

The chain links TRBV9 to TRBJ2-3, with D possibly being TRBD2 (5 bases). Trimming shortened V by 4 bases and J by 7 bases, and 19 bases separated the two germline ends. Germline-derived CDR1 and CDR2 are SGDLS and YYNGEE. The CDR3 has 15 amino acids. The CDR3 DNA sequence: TGTGCCAGCAGCTCAACAGTCACGGACTTTAATACGCAGTATTTT. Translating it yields CASSSTVTDFNTQYF.

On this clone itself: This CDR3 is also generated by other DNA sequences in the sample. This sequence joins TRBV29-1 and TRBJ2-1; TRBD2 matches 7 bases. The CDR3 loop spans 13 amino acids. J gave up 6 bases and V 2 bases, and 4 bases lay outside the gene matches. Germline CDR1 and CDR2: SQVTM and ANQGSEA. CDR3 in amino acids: CSVEREAGNEQFF. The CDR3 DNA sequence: TGCAGCGTTGAACGGGAGGCTGGCAATGAGCAGTTCTTC.

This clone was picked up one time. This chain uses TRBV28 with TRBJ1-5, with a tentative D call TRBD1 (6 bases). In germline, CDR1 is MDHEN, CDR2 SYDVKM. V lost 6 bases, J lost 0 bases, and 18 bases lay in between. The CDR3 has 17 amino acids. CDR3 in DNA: TGTGCCAGCAGGCTCCATCCACAGGGAAATAGCAATCAGCCCCAGCATTTT. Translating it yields CASRLHPQGNSNQPQHF. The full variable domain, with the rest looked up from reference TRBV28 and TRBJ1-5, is DVKVTQSSRYLVKRTGEKVFLECVQDMDHENMFWYRQDPGLGLRLIYFSYDVKMKEKGDIPEGYSVSREKKERFSLILESASTNQTSMYLCASRLHPQGNSNQPQHFGDGTRLSIL.

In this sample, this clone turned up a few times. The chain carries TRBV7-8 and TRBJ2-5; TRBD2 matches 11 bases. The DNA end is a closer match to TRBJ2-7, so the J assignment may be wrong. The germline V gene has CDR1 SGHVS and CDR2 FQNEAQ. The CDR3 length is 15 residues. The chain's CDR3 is CASGGLAGMRYEQYF. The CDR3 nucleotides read TGTGCCAGCGGCGGACTAGCGGGCATGCGGTACGAGCAGTACTTC.

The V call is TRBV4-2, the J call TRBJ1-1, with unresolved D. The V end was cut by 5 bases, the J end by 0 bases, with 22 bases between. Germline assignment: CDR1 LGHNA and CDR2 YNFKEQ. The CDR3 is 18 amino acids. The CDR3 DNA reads TGTGCCAGCAGCTCCCTCGACTTTCGGAACGTAATGAACACTGAAGCTTTCTTT. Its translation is CASSSLDFRNVMNTEAFF.